The rows below give T cell receptor beta chains drawn from one sample of a study of T cell changes during pregnancy in multiple sclerosis. Produced via immunoSEQ multiplex PCR; TCRdb's table is partial and in-frame only. The repertoire has 60,000 to 85,000 clones, 80% to 95% of them found once; the top ten carry about 2.5%. The sequenced sample was peripheral blood, obtained in the first trimester of pregnancy. These receptors were collected from a female donor with multiple sclerosis, enrolled in a pregnancy study. The CDR3 runs from the conserved cysteine through the conserved F or W. The D gene is left open where the match is weak. Expanded clones get a size class; other rows say once, few or many, or leave the size out.

abundance: -
v_gene: TRBV15
j_gene: TRBJ1-3
d_gene: TRBD1
CDR3aa: CATSTPRDRANGNTIYF
CDR3nt: TGTGCCACCAGCACGCCCCGGGACAGGGCGAACGGAAACACCATATATTTT

abundance: -
v_gene: TRBV11-2
j_gene: TRBJ2-7
d_gene: -
CDR3aa: CASSSFQVSYEQYF
CDR3nt: TGTGCCAGCAGCTCCTTTCAGGTTTCCTACGAGCAGTACTTC

abundance: -
v_gene: TRBV9
j_gene: TRBJ2-5
d_gene: TRBD2
CDR3aa: CASSVAPSGSLGRETQYF
CDR3nt: TGTGCCAGCAGCGTAGCGCCTAGCGGGAGTCTAGGGCGGGAGACCCAGTACTTC

abundance: few
v_gene: TRBV11-3
j_gene: TRBJ2-5
d_gene: -
CDR3aa: CASSLGTSRETQYF
CDR3nt: TGTGCCAGCAGCTTGGGAACTAGTCGGGAGACCCAGTACTTC

abundance: -
v_gene: TRBV6-5
j_gene: TRBJ2-7
d_gene: TRBD1
CDR3aa: CASSRTGLHEQYF
CDR3nt: TGTGCCAGCAGTCGGACAGGTTTACACGAGCAGTACTTC

abundance: -
v_gene: TRBV27
j_gene: TRBJ1-2
d_gene: TRBD1
CDR3aa: CASSTTGRANYGYTF
CDR3nt: TGTGCCAGCAGTACGACAGGGCGAGCTAACTATGGCTACACCTTC

abundance: -
v_gene: TRBV7-3
j_gene: TRBJ1-1
d_gene: -
CDR3aa: CASSTGLGTEAFF
CDR3nt: TGTGCCAGCAGCACAGGGCTGGGCACTGAAGCTTTCTTT

abundance: -
v_gene: TRBV28
j_gene: TRBJ2-3
d_gene: TRBD1
CDR3aa: CASSFRTGGTDTQYF
CDR3nt: TGTGCCAGCAGTTTCCGCACAGGGGGAACAGATACGCAGTATTTT

abundance: -
v_gene: TRBV25-1
j_gene: TRBJ1-1
d_gene: TRBD1
CDR3aa: CASSGTGENTEAFF
CDR3nt: TGTGCCAGCAGTGGCACAGGGGAGAACACTGAAGCTTTCTTT

abundance: -
v_gene: TRBV6-4
j_gene: TRBJ2-3
d_gene: TRBD2
CDR3aa: CASTGRAGGADTQYF
CDR3nt: TGTGCCAGCACCGGGCGAGCGGGAGGGGCAGATACGCAGTATTTT

abundance: -
v_gene: TRBV9
j_gene: TRBJ2-1
d_gene: TRBD2
CDR3aa: CASSPLGLAGGHQFF
CDR3nt: TGTGCCAGCAGCCCGTTAGGGCTAGCGGGAGGGCACCAGTTCTTC

abundance: once
v_gene: TRBV15
j_gene: TRBJ2-7
d_gene: TRBD2
CDR3aa: CATSRLAGDGYEQYF
CDR3nt: TGTGCCACCAGCAGACTAGCGGGTGATGGTTACGAGCAGTACTTC

abundance: once
v_gene: TRBV7-9
j_gene: TRBJ2-3
d_gene: TRBD1
CDR3aa: CASSLQGDTQYF
CDR3nt: TGTGCCAGCAGCCTACAGGGGGATACGCAGTATTTT

abundance: -
v_gene: TRBV4-1
j_gene: TRBJ2-7
d_gene: -
CDR3aa: CASSHPMKTGEQYF
CDR3nt: TGCGCCAGCAGCCATCCTATGAAAACGGGGGAGCAGTACTTC